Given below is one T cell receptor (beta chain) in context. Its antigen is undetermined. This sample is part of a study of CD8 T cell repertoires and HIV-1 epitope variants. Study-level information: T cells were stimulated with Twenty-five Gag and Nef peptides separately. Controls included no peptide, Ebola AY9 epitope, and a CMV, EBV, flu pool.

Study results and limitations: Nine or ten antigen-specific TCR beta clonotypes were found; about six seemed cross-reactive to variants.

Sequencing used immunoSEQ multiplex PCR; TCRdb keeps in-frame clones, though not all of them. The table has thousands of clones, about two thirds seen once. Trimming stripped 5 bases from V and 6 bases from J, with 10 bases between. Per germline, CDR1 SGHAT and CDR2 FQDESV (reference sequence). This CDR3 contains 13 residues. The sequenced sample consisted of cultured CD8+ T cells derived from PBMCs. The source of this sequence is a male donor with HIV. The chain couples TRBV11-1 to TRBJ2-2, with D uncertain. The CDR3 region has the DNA TGTGCCAGCAGCCCCCAGTCAGCCGGGGAGCTGTTTTTT. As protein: CASSPQSAGELFF.